This TCR beta chain emerged from a study of T cell responses to AZD1222 COVID-19 vaccine. About this clone itself: Its antigen is not identified.

The CDR3 has 19 residues. The V gene's germline CDR1 is MGHRA and CDR2 YSYEKL. The V and J ends lost 0 bases and 5 bases respectively, with 22 bases between them. The study's findings and limits: Baseline seropositivity occurred in only a handful of AZD1222 recipients. The donor group comprised mostly white British people and more females; the analysis possibly underestimated clonal diversity.

Generated by immunoSEQ multiplex PCR, the TCRdb table keeps only in-frame clones and is missing some. This table has 90,000 to 150,000 clones, 70% to 90% appearing once. The rearrangement links TRBV4-1 to TRBJ1-4, with D perhaps TRBD1 (5 bases). Sequencing was performed on peripheral blood, taken on day 0 of AZD1222 vaccination. The receptor's source is an adult in good health. CDR3 in amino acids: CASSQDLIAGRRENEKLFF. The CDR3 DNA reads TGCGCCAGCAGCCAAGATTTAATTGCGGGGCGGAGAGAAAATGAAAAACTGTTTTTT.